One and the same sample provided the 7 T cell receptor beta chains below, sequenced in a study of blood T cell repertoires in COVID-19. Assay used: immunoSEQ multiplex PCR; TCRdb lists only in-frame clones, some missing. The data contain about 250,000 clones, under 90% of them singletons. Sequenced material: PBMCs or T cells enriched from blood (not recorded which). The receptors derive from a young woman with acute COVID-19.

The V and J genes are TRBV5-1 and TRBJ1-2; 7 positions match TRBD1. Germline lookup yields CDR1 SGHRS and CDR2 YFSETQ. The length of the CDR3 is 14 residues. Unmatched junction bases numbered 1, after V lost 0 bases and J lost 2 bases. CDR3: CASSLGDSNYGYTF. The CDR3 DNA reads as TGCGCCAGCAGCTTGGGGGACAGCAACTATGGCTACACCTTC.

V is TRBV10-1 and J is TRBJ2-1; D call uncertain. This CDR3 comprises 13 residues. Germline lookup yields CDR1 WNHNN and CDR2 SYGVQD (reference sequence). Trimming took off 0 bases at V and 4 bases at J, with 4 bases between the two ends. The DNA of the CDR3 is TGCGCCAGCAGTGAGTCACAATACAATGAGCAGTTCTTC. Translation: CASSESQYNEQFF.

The rearrangement uses TRBV19 and TRBJ1-1; a weak D match, TRBD1 (6 bases). Per the germline V gene, CDR1 is LNHDA and CDR2 is SQIVND (reference sequence). CDR3 length: 13 amino acids. Here the CDR3 reads CATSRDKNTEAFF. In DNA, the CDR3 is TGTGCTACGTCCCGGGACAAGAACACTGAAGCTTTCTTT.

This clone was recorded a few times. This chain connects TRBV3-1 (or the pseudogene TRBV3-2) to TRBJ2-5, with TRBD2 matching 7 bases. Germline V gene lookup returns CDR1 LGHDT and CDR2 YNNKEL (reference sequence). CDR3 length equals 15 residues. J gave up 5 bases and V 5 bases, and 11 bases lay outside the gene matches. The CDR3 DNA reads as TGTGCCAGCAGCTGGGAAGCGGGGCGCGCGGAGACCCAGTACTTC. It encodes CASSWEAGRAETQYF.

The chain carries TRBV27 and TRBJ1-6, with 8 nucleotides matching TRBD1. This CDR3 spans 15 amino acids. After removal of 7 bases from V and 9 bases from J, the junction contained 11 bases not matched to a gene. Germline-derived CDR1 and CDR2 are MNHEY and SMNVEV (reference sequence). The CDR3 sequence: CASTLSTGGGSPLHF. Written as DNA, the CDR3 is TGTGCCAGCACCCTAAGTACAGGGGGGGGTTCACCCCTCCACTTT.

The rearrangement links TRBV7-8 to TRBJ2-7; D not certain. The CDR3 extends over 11 amino acids. Per germline, CDR1 SGHVS and CDR2 FQNEAQ. V was clipped by 5 bases and J by 6 bases, with 8 bases between them. The CDR3 nucleotides read TGTGCCAGCAGCCCTTGGCTCGAGCAGTACTTC. Translation: CASSPWLEQYF.

The chain recombines TRBV3-1 (or the pseudogene TRBV3-2) with TRBJ1-1, with 8 bases fitting TRBD1. Per the germline V gene, CDR1 is LGHDT and CDR2 is YNNKEL (reference sequence). This CDR3 spans 15 amino acids. J was trimmed by 1 base and V by 5 bases; bases with no gene match: 6. CDR3 DNA sequence: TGTGCCAGCAGCACTACCGGGACAGGGAACACTGAAGCTTTCTTT. Amino acids: CASSTTGTGNTEAFF.